This T cell receptor beta chain appears in the sequencing data of a study of cytomegalovirus exposure and HLA in healthy donors. The CDR3 consists of 12 residues. Trimming cost V 7 bases and J 6 bases, with 12 bases left between them. The V gene's germline CDR1 is MDHEN and CDR2 SYDVKM. Libraries were prepared by immunoSEQ multiplex PCR; TCRdb keeps only in-frame clonotypes and omits some of them. The sample lists 180,000 or so clones, roughly 86% occurring once. This TCR was sampled from a young man in good health and CMV-seropositive. The chain uses TRBV28 and TRBJ1-2; D is uncertain. What was sequenced was PBMCs. CDR3 DNA: TGTGCCAGCAACCTTCGGAGGGATGGCTACACCTTC. Its translation: CASNLRRDGYTF.